This entry lists 10 T cell receptor beta chains sequenced from one sample in a study of T cell responses to AZD1222 COVID-19 vaccine. Libraries were prepared by immunoSEQ multiplex PCR; TCRdb keeps only in-frame clonotypes and omits some of them. The sample holds a few hundred thousand clones, 93% seen once. The sequencing here drew on peripheral blood, taken on day 0 of AZD1222 vaccination. These receptors came from an adult in good health.

Notes on this clone: Other nucleotide sequences from this sample produce the same CDR3. The chain employs TRBV20-1 and TRBJ2-7; D is perhaps TRBD1 or TRBD2 (5 bases each). V shed 1 base and J shed 7 bases, with 5 bases lying between them. The CDR3 spans 10 residues. CDR1 and CDR2 (germline): DFQATT, SNEGSKA (reference sequence). In nucleotides, the CDR3 is TGCAGTGCTAGAGGGGGGGAGCAGTACTTC. It codes for CSARGGEQYF.

CDR3 sequence reads: CASSVEARMDIQYF. As DNA, the CDR3 is TGTGCCAGCAGCGTAGAAGCACGGATGGACATTCAGTACTTC. The chain has TRBV9 and TRBJ2-4; D gene uncertain. Germline CDR1 SGDLS, CDR2 YYNGEE. The CDR3 has 14 residues. Trimming cost V 0 bases and J 8 bases, with 12 bases left between them.

This clone was seen once. J is TRBJ1-1 and V is TRBV4-2; D unresolved. The CDR3 spans 14 residues. V dropped 0 bases and J dropped 8 bases, with 13 bases sitting between them. From germline, CDR1 is LGHNA and CDR2 YNFKEQ. CDR3 sequence (DNA): TGTGCCAGCAGCCAAGATCGGGCAGTCGACGAAGCTTTCTTT. This gives the protein CASSQDRAVDEAFF.

Concerning this clone itself: The junction shows a germline mismatch at one end, possibly a read error. This chain joins TRBV5-1 and TRBJ2-2; possible D gene TRBD1, 5 bases. The germline gives CDR1 SGHRS, CDR2 YFSETQ. This CDR3 region has 14 residues. In nucleotides, the CDR3 is TGCGCCAGCAGCTTGGAGGGGAACCCCGGGGAGCTGTTTTTT. As protein: CASSLEGNPGELFF.

This chain connects TRBV11-1 to TRBJ2-2; 7 bases are a match to TRBD1. The V segment lost 5 bases and the J segment 4 bases; nucleotides outside the gene matches: 7. Per the germline V gene, CDR1 is SGHAT and CDR2 is FQDESV (reference sequence). This CDR3 has 15 residues. The DNA of the CDR3 is TGTGCCAGCAGCCCCGAACAGGGGACCACCGGGGAGCTGTTTTTT. The encoded protein is CASSPEQGTTGELFF.

The chain is built from TRBV3-1 (or the pseudogene TRBV3-2) and TRBJ1-2; possibly TRBD1 for D (6 bases). The CDR3 is 15 residues long. V lost 4 bases and J 0 bases, leaving 12 bases between the germline ends. CDR1 is LGHDT, CDR2 YNNKEL, per germline (reference sequence). The CDR3 sequence is CASSPSDRPNYGYTF. As DNA, the CDR3 is TGTGCCAGCAGCCCCTCGGACAGACCTAACTATGGCTACACCTTC.

Here the CDR3 reads CASSQVGFLAKNIQYF. CDR3 sequence (DNA): TGCGCCAGCAGCCAAGTCGGGTTTCTAGCCAAAAACATTCAGTACTTC. The chain couples TRBV4-1 to TRBJ2-4; D gene uncertain. The germline V gene encodes CDR1 MGHRA and CDR2 YSYEKL. The germline V and J ends were trimmed by 1 base and 0 bases, with 10 bases remaining between them. The CDR3 totals 16 residues.

The count of this clone is one. The chain has TRBV6-2 or TRBV6-3 and TRBJ1-1; 7 bases align to TRBD1. CDR1 is MNHEY and CDR2 is SVGEGT in the germline V gene. Trimming cost V 4 bases and J 1 base; bases outside gene matches: 9. The CDR3 is 16 amino acids. CDR3 sequence (DNA): TGTGCCAGCAGTTTAGACTTGGGACAGAGGAACACTGAAGCTTTCTTT. Translation gives CASSLDLGQRNTEAFF.

Here the CDR3 reads CASSYGFGDGAFF. The CDR3 coding sequence is TGTGCCAGCAGTTACGGGTTCGGGGATGGAGCTTTCTTT. This rearrangement joins TRBV6-5 to TRBJ1-1; D unclear. Germline V gives CDR1 MNHEY, CDR2 SVGAGI. This CDR3 spans 13 amino acids. With 2 bases removed from V and 10 bases from J, the gap between germline ends came to 14 bases.

Only one count was recorded for this clone. The chain employs TRBV19 and TRBJ2-3, with 15 positions matching TRBD2. The V segment lost 3 bases and the J segment 1 base; nucleotides outside the gene matches: 2. Germline V gives CDR1 LNHDA, CDR2 SQIVND (reference sequence). This CDR3 contains 17 residues. CDR3 amino acids: CASSIGLAGGRTDTQYF. CDR3 DNA sequence: TGTGCCAGTAGTATCGGACTAGCGGGGGGGCGCACAGATACGCAGTATTTT.